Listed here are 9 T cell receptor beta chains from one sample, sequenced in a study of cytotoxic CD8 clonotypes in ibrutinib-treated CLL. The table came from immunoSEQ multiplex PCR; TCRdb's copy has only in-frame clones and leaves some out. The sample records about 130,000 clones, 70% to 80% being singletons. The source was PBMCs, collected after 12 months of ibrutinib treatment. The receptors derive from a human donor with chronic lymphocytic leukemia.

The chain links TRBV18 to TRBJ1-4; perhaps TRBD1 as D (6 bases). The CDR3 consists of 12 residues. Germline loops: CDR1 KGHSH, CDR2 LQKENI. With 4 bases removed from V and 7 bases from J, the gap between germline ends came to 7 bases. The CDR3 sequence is CASSQGGEKLFF. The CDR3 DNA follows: TGTGCCAGCTCACAAGGGGGTGAAAAACTGTTTTTT.

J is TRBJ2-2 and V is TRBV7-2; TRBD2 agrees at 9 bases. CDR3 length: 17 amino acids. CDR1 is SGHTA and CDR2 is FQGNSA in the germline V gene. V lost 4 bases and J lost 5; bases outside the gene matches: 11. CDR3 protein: CASSSRRGGGATGELFF. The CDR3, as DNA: TGTGCCAGCAGCTCTCGCCGTGGCGGGGGGGCTACCGGGGAGCTGTTTTTT.

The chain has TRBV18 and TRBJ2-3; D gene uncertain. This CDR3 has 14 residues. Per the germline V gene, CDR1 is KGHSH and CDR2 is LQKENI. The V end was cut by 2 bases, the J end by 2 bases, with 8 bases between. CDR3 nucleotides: TGTGCCAGCTCACCAGCTGGATCCACAGATACGCAGTATTTT. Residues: CASSPAGSTDTQYF. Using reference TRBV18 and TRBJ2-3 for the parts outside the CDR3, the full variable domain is NAGVMQNPRHLVRRRGQEARLRCSPMKGHSHVYWYRQLPEEGLKFMVYLQKENIIDESGMPKERFSAEFPKEGPSILRIQQVVRGDSAAYFCASSPAGSTDTQYFGPGTRLTVL.

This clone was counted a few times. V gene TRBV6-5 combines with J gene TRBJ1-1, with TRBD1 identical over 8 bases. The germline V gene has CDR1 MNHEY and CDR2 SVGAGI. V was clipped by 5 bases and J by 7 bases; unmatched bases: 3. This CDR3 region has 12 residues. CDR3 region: CASSARGLEAFF. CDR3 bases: TGTGCCAGCAGTGCCAGGGGGCTTGAAGCTTTCTTT.

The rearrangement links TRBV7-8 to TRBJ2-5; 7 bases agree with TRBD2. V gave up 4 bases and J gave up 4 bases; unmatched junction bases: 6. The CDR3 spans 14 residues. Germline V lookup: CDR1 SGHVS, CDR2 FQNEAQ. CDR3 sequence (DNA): TGTGCCAGCAGCTCCCTACTAGCGTCAGAGACCCAGTACTTC. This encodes CASSSLLASETQYF.

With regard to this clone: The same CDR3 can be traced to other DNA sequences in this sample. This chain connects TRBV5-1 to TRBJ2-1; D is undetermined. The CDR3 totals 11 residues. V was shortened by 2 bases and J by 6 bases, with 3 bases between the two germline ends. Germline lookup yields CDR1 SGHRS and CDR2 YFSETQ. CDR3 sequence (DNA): TGCGCCAGCAGCTTATCCAATGAGCAGTTCTTC. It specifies CASSLSNEQFF.

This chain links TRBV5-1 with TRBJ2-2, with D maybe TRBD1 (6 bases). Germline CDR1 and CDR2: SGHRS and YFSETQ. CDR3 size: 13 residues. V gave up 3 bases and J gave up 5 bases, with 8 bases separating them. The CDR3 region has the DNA TGCGCCAGCAGCTATGGACAGACCGGGGAGCTGTTTTTT. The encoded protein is CASSYGQTGELFF.

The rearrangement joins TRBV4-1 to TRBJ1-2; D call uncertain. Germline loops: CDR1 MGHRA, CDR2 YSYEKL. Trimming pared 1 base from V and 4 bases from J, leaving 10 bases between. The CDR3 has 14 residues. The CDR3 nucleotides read TGCGCCAGCAGCCAAGTGGGCGGAATCTATGGCTACACCTTC. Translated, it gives CASSQVGGIYGYTF.

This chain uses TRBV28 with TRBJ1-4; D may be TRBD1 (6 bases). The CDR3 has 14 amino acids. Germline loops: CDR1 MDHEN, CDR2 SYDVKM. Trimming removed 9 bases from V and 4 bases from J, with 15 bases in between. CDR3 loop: CASTIQGFNEKLFF. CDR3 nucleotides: TGTGCCAGTACGATACAGGGATTTAATGAAAAACTGTTTTTT.